This entry concerns a single TCR beta chain. Losses at the gene ends were 5 bases for V and 4 bases for J; bases not matched to a gene: 9. CDR3 size: 16 residues. Germline CDR1 is MNHEY and CDR2 is SVGEGT. This sample was taken from a study of Ad26.COV2.S vaccination and SARS-CoV-2 variants. The overall study: Once or twice, 56 days apart, Ad26.COV2.S was delivered intramuscularly.

Specified treatment: some 20 received Ad26.COV2.S at low or high dose, single or two shots; roughly five received placebo; per-sample allocation not given. Material that was analyzed had been drawn on day 63 after the first vaccine or placebo injection. TCRdb keeps only in-frame clones here, not all; method: immunoSEQ multiplex PCR. The sample lists about 400,000 clones; around 87% were seen once. The source of this sequence is a person aged 18-60 years who received the Ad26.COV2.S COVID-19 vaccine or a placebo. The specimen comprised peripheral blood, sampled in a trial of Ad26.COV2.S vaccine versus placebo. V gene TRBV6-2 or TRBV6-3 combines with J gene TRBJ1-5; 9 bases are shared with TRBD1. The CDR3 DNA reads as TGTGCCAGCAGTACCCTCCGACAGGGGGGGAATCAGCCCCAGCATTTT. Translated, it gives CASSTLRQGGNQPQHF.